The table lists the clone carrying this TCR beta chain with a count of one. Its antigen is undetermined. This specimen comes from a study of cytomegalovirus exposure and HLA in healthy donors. Study observations and caveats: Later analysis identified a missense DCLRE1C variant that was linked to TCR beta V- and J-gene trimming.

Germline CDR1 reads WSHSY; CDR2 reads SAAADI. Germline trimming cut 6 bases from V and 5 bases from J; bases unmatched to any gene: 12. There are 15 residues in the CDR3. The PCR employed 60 Vbeta primers together with 13 Jbeta primers. Clones were sequenced by immunoSEQ multiplex PCR, and TCRdb holds only the in-frame ones, with some missing. The data contain around 150,000 clones, less than 80% of them seen just once; the ten biggest clones take up about 4.4%. Material for sequencing was PBMCs. This rearrangement joins TRBV10-2 to TRBJ1-1; the match to TRBD1 covers 7 bases. This clonotype originated in a man aged 40-50 years in good health and CMV-seronegative. CDR3 protein: CASSPKQGIRTEAFF. The CDR3 DNA is TGCGCCAGCAGCCCCAAACAGGGGATCCGGACTGAAGCTTTCTTT.